The T cell receptor beta chain under discussion was sequenced for a study of T-cell reconstitution after alpha-beta-depleted transplantation in children listed by TCRdb under 2016. Study-wide context: Using TCR repertoire profiling, the study followed T-cell immune reconstitution in a quantitative way in children after TCRalphabeta/CD19-depleted allogeneic hematopoietic cell transplantation.

Receptor amplification or capture employed PCR. The instrument was an Illumina HiSeq 2500. TCR libraries were prepared with molecular barcoding, using unique molecular identifiers to normalize TCRbeta repertoire quantification. Through fastp at Q25 and MiXCR, TCRdb rebuilt clones from the public reads, retaining in-frame beta chains. Each CDR3 protein appears once, grouped with its most common genes and DNA. Within this sample are hundreds of thousands of distinct CDR3 sequences, with over 15% of them counted one time only. Of the sample, over 0.95% falls within the top ten clones. Germline trimming: 6 bases from V, 2 bases from J; junction bases outside gene matches: 15. Based on the germline V gene (reference sequence), the CDR1 and CDR2 sequences are DFQATT and SNEGSKA. The CDR3 holds 18 amino acids from the cysteine to the phenylalanine. CDR3 DNA is the only sequence kept; it has 54 bases, read in frame from the first base.

This clonotype was observed at least ten times. What this receptor recognizes is not known. There are no base qualities to consult, and no much larger clone falls within one base. The chain is assembled from TRBV20-1 and TRBJ2-3, and 12 junction bases match TRBD2. This TCR was sampled from a human donor who donated a stem cell graft to a child with acute myeloid leukemia. This sample comprised PBMCs from the stem cell graft donor, obtained from the stem cell graft. The sequence in DNA is TGCAGTGCCGAAGGTGCCCGACTAGCGGGGGAGTACACAGATACGCAGTATTTT. Its coded protein is CSAEGARLAGEYTDTQYF.